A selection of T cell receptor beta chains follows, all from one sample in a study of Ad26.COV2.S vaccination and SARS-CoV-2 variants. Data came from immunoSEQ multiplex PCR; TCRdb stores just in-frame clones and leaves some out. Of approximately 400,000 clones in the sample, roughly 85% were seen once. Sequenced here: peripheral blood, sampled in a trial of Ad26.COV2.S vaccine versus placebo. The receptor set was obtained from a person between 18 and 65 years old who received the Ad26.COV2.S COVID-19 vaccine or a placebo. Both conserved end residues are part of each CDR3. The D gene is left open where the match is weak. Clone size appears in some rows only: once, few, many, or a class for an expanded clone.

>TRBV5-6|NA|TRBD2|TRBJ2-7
CASSLVRGGPYEQYF
TGTGCCAGCAGCTTGGTTCGGGGGGGCCCCTACGAGCAGTACTTC
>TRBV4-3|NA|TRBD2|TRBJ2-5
CASSQDREDKRTQYF
TGCGCCAGCAGCCAAGATCGGGAGGACAAACGGACCCAGTACTTC
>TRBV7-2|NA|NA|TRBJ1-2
CASSSTSYGYTF
TGTGCCAGCAGCTCGACCTCATATGGCTACACCTTC
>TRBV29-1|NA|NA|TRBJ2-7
CSVEVGSTYEQYF
TGCAGCGTTGAAGTCGGGTCGACCTACGAGCAGTACTTC
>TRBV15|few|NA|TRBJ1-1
CATSNLRGTEAFF
TGTGCCACCAGCAACCTTAGGGGCACTGAAGCTTTCTTT
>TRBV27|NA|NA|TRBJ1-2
CASSLRGIYGYTF
TGTGCCAGCAGTCTCAGGGGAATCTATGGCTACACCTTC
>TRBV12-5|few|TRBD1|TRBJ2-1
CASGQDREQFF
TGTGCTAGTGGGCAGGACAGGGAGCAGTTCTTC
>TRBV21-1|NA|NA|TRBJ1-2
CASSTYGGQRPYGYTF
TGTGCCAGCAGCACCTACGGGGGACAACGGCCCTATGGCTACACCTTC
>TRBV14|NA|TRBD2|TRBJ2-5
CASSQGTTSGFQETQYF
TGTGCCAGCAGCCAAGGAACGACTAGCGGTTTCCAAGAGACCCAGTACTTC
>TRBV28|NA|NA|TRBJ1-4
CASSSLPGTTNEKLFF
TGTGCCAGCAGTTCACTCCCAGGGACAACTAATGAAAAACTGTTTTTT
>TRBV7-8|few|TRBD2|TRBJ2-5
CASSLVGSGRGQETQYF
TGTGCCAGCAGCTTAGTCGGAAGCGGGAGGGGCCAAGAGACCCAGTACTTC
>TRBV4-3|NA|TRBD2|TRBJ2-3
CASSQGLEADTQYF
TGCGCCAGCAGCCAGGGACTAGAAGCAGATACGCAGTATTTT
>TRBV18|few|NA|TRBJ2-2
CASSPTRSGELFF
TGTGCCAGCTCACCAACGCGGAGCGGGGAGCTGTTTTTT
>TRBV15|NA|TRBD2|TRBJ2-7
CATSRGGRESYEQYF
TGTGCCACCAGCAGAGGGGGGAGGGAATCCTACGAGCAGTACTTC
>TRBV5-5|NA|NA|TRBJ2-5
CASSSLRETQYF
TGTGCCAGCAGCTCCTTGAGGGAGACCCAGTACTTC
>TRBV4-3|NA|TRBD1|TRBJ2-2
CASSQFRTGIAGELFF
TGCGCCAGCAGCCAATTTCGGACAGGGATCGCCGGGGAGCTGTTTTTT
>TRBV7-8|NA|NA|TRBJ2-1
CASSRTAYNEQFF
TGTGCCAGCAGCCGGACGGCATACAATGAGCAGTTCTTC
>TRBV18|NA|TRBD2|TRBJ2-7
CASSPPGLGDYEQYF
TGTGCCAGCTCACCACCCGGACTAGGGGACTACGAGCAGTACTTC
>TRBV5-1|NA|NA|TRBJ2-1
CASSLVPGLGNEQFF
TGCGCCAGCAGCTTGGTTCCGGGATTGGGGAATGAGCAGTTCTTC
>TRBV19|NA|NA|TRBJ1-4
CASSPGGTKMTEKLFF
TGTGCCAGTAGTCCTGGGGGAACTAAGATGACGGAAAAACTGTTTTTT
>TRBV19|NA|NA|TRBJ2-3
CASSASTGSSTDTQYF
TGTGCCAGTAGTGCCTCGACAGGTTCTAGCACAGATACGCAGTATTTT
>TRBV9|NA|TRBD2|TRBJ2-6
CASSVVAWGGSGANVLTF
TGTGCCAGCAGCGTAGTAGCTTGGGGGGGCTCTGGGGCCAACGTCCTGACTTTC
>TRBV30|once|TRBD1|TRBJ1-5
CAWRPQGGNNQPQHF
TGTGCCTGGAGACCACAGGGGGGGAACAATCAGCCCCAGCATTTT
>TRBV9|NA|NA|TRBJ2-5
CASSGEIGTQYF
TGTGCCAGCAGCGGGGAAATCGGGACCCAGTACTTC
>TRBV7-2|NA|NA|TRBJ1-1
CASSFPRLGGARTEAFF
TGTGCCAGCAGCTTCCCCCGACTGGGTGGGGCGCGGACTGAAGCTTTCTTT
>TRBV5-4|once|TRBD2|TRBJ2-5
CASSQGGRLAGVQETQYF
TGTGCCAGCAGCCAGGGCGGAAGACTAGCGGGAGTTCAAGAGACCCAGTACTTC
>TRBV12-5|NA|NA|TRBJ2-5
CASGTSLGQVSRETQYF
TGTGCTAGTGGAACCTCGCTCGGCCAGGTCTCCCGGGAGACCCAGTACTTC
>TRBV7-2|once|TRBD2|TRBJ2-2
CASSMRTSGTRGELFF
TGTGCCAGCAGCATGAGGACTAGCGGAACCAGGGGGGAGCTGTTTTTT
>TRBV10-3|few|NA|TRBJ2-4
CAISQGGENIQYF
TGTGCCATCAGCCAGGGGGGCGAAAACATTCAGTACTTC
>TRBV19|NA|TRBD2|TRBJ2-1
CASSERLAGGLYNEQFF
TGTGCCAGTAGTGAAAGACTAGCGGGGGGGTTGTACAATGAGCAGTTCTTC
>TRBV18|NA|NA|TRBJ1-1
CASSPRGNTEAFF
TGTGCCAGCTCACCACGAGGGAACACTGAAGCTTTCTTT
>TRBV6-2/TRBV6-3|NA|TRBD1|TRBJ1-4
CASSYSEGADEKLFF
TGTGCCAGCAGTTACTCAGAGGGGGCGGATGAAAAACTGTTTTTT
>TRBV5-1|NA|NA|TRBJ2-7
CASSLDREADEQYF
TGCGCCAGCAGCTTGGACAGGGAGGCGGACGAGCAGTACTTC
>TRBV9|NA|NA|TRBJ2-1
CASSVGESLFFEQFF
TGTGCCAGCAGCGTAGGGGAATCTCTATTTTTTGAGCAGTTCTTC
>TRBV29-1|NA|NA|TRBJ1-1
CSVPEENTEAFF
TGCAGCGTGCCCGAAGAGAACACTGAAGCTTTCTTT
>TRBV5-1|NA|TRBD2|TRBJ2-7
CASSLVASGSYEQYF
TGCGCCAGCAGCTTGGTGGCCAGCGGGAGCTACGAGCAGTACTTC
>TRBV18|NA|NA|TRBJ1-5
CASSPDGNRNQPQHF
TGTGCCAGCTCACCCGACGGGAACCGCAATCAGCCCCAGCATTTT
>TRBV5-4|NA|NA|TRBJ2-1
CASSVYYNEQFF
TGTGCCAGCTCTGTCTATTACAATGAGCAGTTCTTC
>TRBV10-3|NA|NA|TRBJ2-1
CAISEIRGQYNEQFF
TGTGCCATCAGTGAGATACGAGGACAGTACAATGAGCAGTTCTTC
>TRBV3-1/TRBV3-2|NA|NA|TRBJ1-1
CASSQDVSGNTEAFF
TGTGCCAGCAGCCAAGATGTGTCAGGGAACACTGAAGCTTTCTTT
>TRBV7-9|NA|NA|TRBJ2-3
CASSSPNLADHTDTQYF
TGTGCCAGCAGCTCCCCCAACTTGGCGGACCACACAGATACGCAGTATTTT
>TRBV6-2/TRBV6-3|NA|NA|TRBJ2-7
CASSYHDSYYEQYF
TGTGCCAGCAGTTACCACGACAGCTATTACGAGCAGTACTTC
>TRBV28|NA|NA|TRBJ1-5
CASSPRGMRGMGNQPQHF
TGTGCCAGCAGTCCGAGAGGGATGAGGGGAATGGGCAATCAGCCCCAGCATTTT
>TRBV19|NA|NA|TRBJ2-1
CASRAGIKYNEQFF
TGTGCCAGCCGCGCGGGGATAAAGTACAATGAGCAGTTCTTC
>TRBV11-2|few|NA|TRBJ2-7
CASSLAGGLPTYEQYF
TGTGCCAGCAGCTTAGCAGGAGGACTTCCTACCTACGAGCAGTACTTC
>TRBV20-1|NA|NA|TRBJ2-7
CSALSGVAQYF
TGCAGTGCCCTTTCAGGGGTTGCGCAGTACTTC
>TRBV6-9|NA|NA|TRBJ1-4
CASSSGEKLFF
TGTGCCAGCAGTTCGGGTGAAAAACTGTTTTTT
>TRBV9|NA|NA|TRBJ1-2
CASSVVQVEKRGGYTF
TGTGCCAGCAGCGTAGTCCAGGTGGAAAAGCGGGGTGGCTACACCTTC
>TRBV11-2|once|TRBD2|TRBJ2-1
CASSLVPLAGTYNEQFF
TGTGCCAGCAGCTTAGTCCCCCTAGCGGGTACCTACAATGAGCAGTTCTTC
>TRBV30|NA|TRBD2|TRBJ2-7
CAWSSGRTFTEQYF
TGTGCCTGGAGTAGCGGGAGGACCTTCACCGAGCAGTACTTC